The rows below give T cell receptor beta chains drawn from one sample of a study of early T cells in non-severe SARS-CoV-2 infection. One entry per CDR3 protein, called by TCRdb with MiXCR from the 5' RACE reads. The top ten hold approximately 2.8% of the sample, which has 60,000 or so distinct CDR3 sequences, roughly 12% seen once. The sequenced material came from whole blood. The source is an adult who was a healthcare worker with PCR-confirmed SARS-CoV-2 infection or an uninfected control (not recorded which). CDR3s include the opening cysteine and the closing phenylalanine or tryptophan. A D gene is named only where the DNA matches it firmly. The size of a clone is reported for some rows only, either as once, few or many, or as a class for expanded clones.

>TRBJ2-7|NA|TRBV27|NA
CASRGGWLYEQYF
TGTGCCAGCAGAGGAGGGTGGCTCTACGAGCAGTACTTC
>TRBJ1-3|many|TRBV12-3/TRBV12-4|TRBD1
CASRPRTGLPPGNTIYF
TGTGCCAGCAGACCCCGGACAGGGCTACCCCCTGGAAACACCATATATTTT
>TRBJ1-1|NA|TRBV2|TRBD1
CASGTVLGNTEAFF
TGTGCCAGCGGGACAGTTTTGGGGAACACTGAAGCTTTCTTT
>TRBJ2-5|once|TRBV29-1|TRBD2
CSVGPGLGGKTQYF
TGCAGCGTTGGGCCGGGACTAGGAGGGAAGACCCAGTACTTC
>TRBJ2-7|many|TRBV14|TRBD1
CASSLGGQGFPHEQYF
TGTGCCAGCAGCCTGGGGGGACAGGGGTTTCCCCACGAGCAGTACTTC
>TRBJ1-6|NA|TRBV9|NA
CASSYIRGSGSPLHF
TGTGCCAGCAGCTACATTCGCGGGTCCGGTTCACCCCTCCACTTT
>TRBJ2-7|many|TRBV3-1|NA
CASSQDEGGYEQYF
TGTGCCAGCAGCCAAGATGAGGGGGGGTACGAGCAGTACTTC
>TRBJ2-7|NA|TRBV5-1|NA
CASSGTISGISYEQYF
TGCGCCAGCAGCGGCACAATCTCGGGGATCTCCTACGAGCAGTACTTC
>TRBJ2-5|few|TRBV3-1|NA
CASSFRYQETQYF
TGTGCCAGCAGCTTCAGGTACCAAGAGACCCAGTACTTC
>TRBJ2-7|many|TRBV5-1|TRBD2
CASSAGLAGVFEQYF
TGCGCCAGCAGCGCGGGACTAGCGGGAGTATTCGAGCAGTACTTC
>TRBJ1-2|many|TRBV27|TRBD1
CASSDRGHGYTF
TGTGCCAGCTCGGACAGGGGCCATGGCTACACCTTC
>TRBJ1-1|NA|TRBV6-6|TRBD1
CASSGQGLNTEAFF
TGTGCCAGCAGCGGACAGGGGCTCAACACTGAAGCTTTCTTT
>TRBJ2-1|many|TRBV10-2|NA
CASSGTDGGPYNEQFF
TGCGCCAGCAGTGGGACGGACGGGGGTCCTTACAATGAGCAGTTCTTC
>TRBJ2-3|few|TRBV10-2|NA
CASSLGTGTDTQYF
TGCGCCAGCAGCTTAGGGACTGGCACAGATACGCAGTATTTT
>TRBJ2-1|NA|TRBV5-1|NA
CASSMGSSYNEQFF
TGCGCCAGCAGCATGGGCAGCTCCTACAATGAGCAGTTCTTC
>TRBJ2-2|NA|TRBV20-1|TRBD2
CSARAAFSGTNTGELFF
TGCAGTGCTAGAGCCGCCTTCAGCGGGACGAACACCGGGGAGCTGTTTTTT
>TRBJ2-3|few|TRBV11-1|TRBD2
CASSHRGSGSIDTQYF
TGTGCCAGCAGCCACCGCGGTAGCGGGAGCATTGATACGCAGTATTTT
>TRBJ2-1|few|TRBV3-1|TRBD2
CASSQVRGTSQLISDEQFF
TGTGCCAGCAGCCAAGTTCGCGGGACTAGTCAGTTGATAAGCGATGAGCAGTTCTTC
>TRBJ1-1|many|TRBV2|NA
CASGGEFNTEAFF
TGTGCCAGCGGTGGAGAGTTCAACACTGAAGCTTTCTTT
>TRBJ2-7|NA|TRBV11-2|NA
CASSRAFGLEQYF
TGTGCCAGCAGCCGGGCATTTGGATTGGAGCAGTACTTC
>TRBJ1-5|many|TRBV20-1|NA
CSASHDGSNQPQHF
TGCAGTGCTAGTCACGACGGGAGCAATCAGCCCCAGCATTTT
>TRBJ2-3|few|TRBV20-1|NA
CSARDRNLETDTQYF
TGCAGTGCTAGAGACAGGAATCTAGAAACAGATACGCAGTATTTT
>TRBJ1-2|many|TRBV10-3|NA
CAISKDGDYGYTF
TGTGCCATCAGTAAGGACGGGGACTATGGCTACACCTTC
>TRBJ2-1|few|TRBV29-1|TRBD2
CSAKTSGSSYNEQFF
TGCAGCGCTAAGACTAGCGGGAGCTCCTACAATGAGCAGTTCTTC
>TRBJ1-1|many|TRBV12-3/TRBV12-4|TRBD1
CASSPPTGERSEAFF
TGTGCCAGCAGTCCCCCGACAGGGGAAAGGTCTGAAGCTTTCTTT
>TRBJ2-5|NA|TRBV19|TRBD2
CASSIPGERGVETQYF
TGTGCCAGTAGTATACCTGGCGAGCGGGGAGTAGAGACCCAGTACTTC
>TRBJ2-3|many|TRBV11-3|TRBD2
CASSPWVAGGLTDTQYF
TGTGCCAGCAGCCCGTGGGTAGCGGGAGGATTAACAGATACGCAGTATTTT